The 10 T cell receptor beta chains given below trace back to one sample, sequenced in a study of chemoradiotherapy in HPV16-positive cancers. This table comes from immunoSEQ multiplex PCR, and its TCRdb copy is limited to in-frame clones, with some not included. The data show approximately 9,300 clones, about four fifths seen once. Sequencing used blood, obtained from a patient who underwent chemoradiotherapy. These receptors originate from a human donor with HPV-associated anogenital cancer.

This rearrangement joins TRBV6-1 to TRBJ2-7, with D possibly TRBD2 on 5 matching bases. The CDR3 is 16 amino acids. Trimming removed 4 bases from V and 6 bases from J, with 22 bases in between. Germline CDR1 and CDR2: MNHNS and SASEGT. This chain's CDR3 is CASSVEGAPFTSEQYF. The CDR3, as DNA: TGTGCCAGCAGTGTAGAGGGAGCACCTTTCACTAGCGAGCAGTACTTC.

This clone has just a few counts. The rearrangement joins TRBV27 to TRBJ1-1, with D hard to call. This CDR3 has 12 residues. Between the trimmed V and J ends, which lost 5 bases and 3 bases, there was a span of 7 bases. Germline loops: CDR1 MNHEY, CDR2 SMNVEV (reference sequence). The CDR3 sequence: CASSGPDTEAFF. The CDR3 DNA follows: TGTGCCAGCAGTGGGCCAGACACTGAAGCTTTCTTT.

This sequence joins TRBV7-2 and TRBJ2-2; 14 bases match TRBD2. This CDR3 spans 17 amino acids. Looked up from germline, CDR1 is SGHTA and CDR2 is FQGNSA. The V and J ends lost 5 bases and 7 bases, in that order; junction bases with no gene match: 9. CDR3 sequence: CASSMTSGGAEDGELFF. Written as DNA, the CDR3 is TGTGCCAGCAGCATGACTAGCGGGGGGGCCGAAGACGGGGAGCTGTTTTTT.

The sample holds one count of this clone. This chain connects TRBV4-1 to TRBJ2-1; D unresolved. Trimming left V 0 bases short and J 13 bases short, with 19 bases between. CDR3 size: 15 residues. Germline assignment: CDR1 MGHRA and CDR2 YSYEKL. DNA for the CDR3: TGCGCCAGCAGCCAAGAACTAATGTTGGAGTCGAGACAGTTCTTC. It yields the protein CASSQELMLESRQFF.

The rearrangement uses TRBV19 and TRBJ1-1, with 7 nucleotides matching TRBD1. J lost 6 bases, V lost 1 base, and 5 bases had no gene match. Per germline, CDR1 LNHDA and CDR2 SQIVND (reference sequence). CDR3 size: 14 residues. CDR3 amino acids: CASSIAVGGAEAFF. In nucleotides, the CDR3 is TGTGCCAGTAGTATAGCTGTAGGGGGCGCTGAAGCTTTCTTT.

This clone was recorded once. The chain recombines TRBV7-2 with TRBJ2-2; maybe TRBD2 (6 bases). Trimming took 1 base from V and 1 from J, leaving 7 bases between them. CDR3 length: 15 amino acids. Germline V lookup: CDR1 SGHTA, CDR2 FQGNSA. CDR3 loop: CASSLGSGNTGELFF. The CDR3, as DNA: TGTGCCAGCAGCTTAGGTAGCGGGAACACCGGGGAGCTGTTTTTT.

The V and J genes are TRBV5-1 and TRBJ1-1; D is unclear. Trimming stripped 0 bases from V and 7 bases from J, with 16 bases between. CDR1 is SGHRS and CDR2 is YFSETQ in the germline V gene. The CDR3 is 15 amino acids. CDR3 in DNA: TGCGCCAGCAGCTTGGGATATGGGCCGTCCGGTGAAGCTTTCTTT. It codes for CASSLGYGPSGEAFF.

V and J are TRBV7-2 and TRBJ1-3, with TRBD1 as a possible D gene (5 bases). The CDR3 spans 15 residues. Germline CDR1 reads SGHTA; CDR2 reads FQGNSA. V lost 5 bases, J lost 2 bases, and 13 bases lay in between. The CDR3: CASSPTWGAGNTIYF. The CDR3 coding sequence is TGTGCCAGCAGCCCGACTTGGGGGGCTGGAAACACCATATATTTT.

This clone turned up a few times. The chain has TRBV7-9 and TRBJ1-6; D is ambiguous. This CDR3 has 13 amino acids. The germline V gene has CDR1 SEHNR and CDR2 FQNEAQ (reference sequence). V was clipped by 4 bases and J by 9 bases, with 10 bases between them. As DNA, the CDR3 is TGTGCCAGCAGCTCCACAGCCAGTTCACCCCTCCACTTT. It translates to CASSSTASSPLHF.

The chain combines TRBV5-6 with TRBJ2-5; TRBD2 might be the D (7 bases). The CDR3 loop spans 15 amino acids. Trimming removed 4 bases from V and 4 bases from J, with 17 bases in between. CDR1 SGHDT and CDR2 YYEEEE come from the germline V gene. The CDR3, as DNA: TGTGCCAGCAGCCGGGGGGCAGGGCTAGGAGAGACCCAGTACTTC. Its translation is CASSRGAGLGETQYF. Together with reference TRBV5-6 and TRBJ2-5, the CDR3 gives the full variable domain: DAGVTQSPTHLIKTRGQQVTLRCSPKSGHDTVSWYQQALGQGPQFIFQYYEEEERQRGNFPDRFSGHQFPNYSSELNVNALLLGDSALYLCASSRGAGLGETQYFGPGTRLLVL.